Each of the 23 T cell receptor beta chains below was sequenced from the same sample in a study of Ad26.COV2.S vaccination and SARS-CoV-2 variants. Clones were sequenced by immunoSEQ multiplex PCR, and TCRdb holds only the in-frame ones, with some missing. The data contain over 400,000 clones, 92% of them seen just once; the ten biggest clones take up under 2%. Treatment meaning: roughly 18 received Ad26.COV2.S at low or high dose, single or two shots; roughly five received placebo; per-sample allocation not given. Samples analyzed were those drawn on day 63 after the first vaccine or placebo injection. The sample in question was peripheral blood, obtained in a trial of Ad26.COV2.S vaccine versus placebo. These receptors were collected from a person between 18 and 65 years old who received the Ad26.COV2.S COVID-19 vaccine or a placebo.

The chain links TRBV2 to TRBJ1-5, with D possibly matching TRBD1 (5 bases). Germline values: CDR1 SNHLY, CDR2 FYNNEI. The CDR3 extends over 14 amino acids. Trimming took off 3 bases at V and 7 bases at J, with 13 bases between the two ends. The CDR3 loop is CASSDTGGRQPQHF. In nucleotides, the CDR3 is TGTGCCAGCAGTGATACGGGGGGTCGGCAGCCCCAGCATTTT.

The chain recombines TRBV27 with TRBJ2-7; 9 bases are a match to TRBD1. V lost 1 base to trimming and J lost 5 bases; unmatched junction nucleotides: 6. In germline, CDR1 is MNHEY, CDR2 SMNVEV (reference sequence). The CDR3 totals 15 residues. CDR3 sequence (DNA): TGTGCCAGCAGTTTATTGGGACAGGGTTTAGACGAGCAGTACTTC. Its translation: CASSLLGQGLDEQYF.

This chain joins TRBV3-1 (or the pseudogene TRBV3-2) and TRBJ1-3; D remains unclear. V was pared by 1 base and J by 4 bases, with 5 bases between. This CDR3 comprises 13 residues. CDR1 and CDR2 from the germline V gene are LGHDT and YNNKEL (reference sequence). The CDR3 spells CASSQVAGNTIYF. DNA for the CDR3: TGTGCCAGCAGCCAAGTAGCCGGAAACACCATATATTTT.

The V and J genes are TRBV4-3 and TRBJ2-1; 10 nucleotides agree with TRBD1. The CDR3 spans 15 residues. Germline V gene data show CDR1 as LGHNA and CDR2 as YSLEER. V lost 4 bases to trimming and J lost 7 bases; unmatched junction nucleotides: 7. CDR3 sequence (DNA): TGCGCCAGCAGCCCGCCGGGACAGGGGTTTAATGAGCAGTTCTTC. It encodes CASSPPGQGFNEQFF.

The gene calls are TRBV9 and TRBJ1-1; TRBD1 is a possible D gene (6 bases). CDR3 size: 16 residues. V was pared by 0 bases and J by 0 bases, with 12 bases between. In germline, CDR1 is SGDLS, CDR2 YYNGEE. The CDR3 loop is CASSVVGGSMNTEAFF. CDR3 sequence (DNA): TGTGCCAGCAGCGTAGTGGGGGGCTCCATGAACACTGAAGCTTTCTTT.

V is TRBV27 and J is TRBJ2-3; 8 bases are a match to TRBD2. This CDR3 has 15 amino acids. From germline, CDR1 is MNHEY and CDR2 SMNVEV (reference sequence). J gave up 2 bases and V 6 bases, and 7 bases lay outside the gene matches. The CDR3 reads CASRQLAGYTDTQYF. CDR3 nucleotides: TGTGCCAGCAGACAATTAGCGGGGTACACAGATACGCAGTATTTT.

In this sample, this clone turned up once. V usage is TRBV30 and J usage is TRBJ1-2; TRBD1 is a possible D gene (5 bases). V was cut by 0 bases and J by 0 bases, with 8 bases left in between. The CDR3 spans 14 residues. CDR1 and CDR2 (germline): GTSNPN, SVGIG (reference sequence). CDR3 loop: CAWSVLTANYGYTF. CDR3 DNA sequence: TGTGCCTGGAGTGTACTGACAGCTAACTATGGCTACACCTTC.

The J gene is TRBJ1-2, the V gene TRBV19; D may be TRBD1 (5 bases). V shed 3 bases and J shed 4 bases, with 12 bases lying between them. Germline V lookup: CDR1 LNHDA, CDR2 SQIVND (reference sequence). The CDR3 is made up of 14 amino acids. The CDR3 loop reads CASSIFGGGYGYTF. In DNA form, the CDR3 reads TGTGCCAGTAGTATTTTCGGGGGAGGCTATGGCTACACCTTC.

V gene TRBV7-8 combines with J gene TRBJ1-5; D remains unclear. CDR1 is SGHVS, CDR2 FQNEAQ, per germline. Trimming removed 4 bases at V and 4 bases at J, with 8 bases between. There are 13 residues in the CDR3. The CDR3 spells CASSSDRNQPQHF. The CDR3 DNA reads TGTGCCAGCAGCTCTGATCGAAATCAGCCCCAGCATTTT.

The V and J genes are TRBV4-3 and TRBJ2-3; 11 nucleotides align to TRBD1. V lost 8 bases to trimming and J lost 14 bases; unmatched junction nucleotides: 9. The CDR3 spans 12 residues. The germline gives CDR1 LGHNA, CDR2 YSLEER. The CDR3 loop is CASGSDRGPSYF. CDR3 nucleotides: TGCGCCAGCGGATCGGACAGGGGGCCCTCGTATTTT.

The gene calls are TRBV5-1 and TRBJ2-3; D may be TRBD2 (5 bases). V was cut by 0 bases and J by 2 bases, with 13 bases left in between. Germline loops: CDR1 SGHRS, CDR2 YFSETQ. This CDR3 has 16 amino acids. CDR3 loop: CASSLASGIATDTQYF. The CDR3 DNA is TGCGCCAGCAGCTTGGCCTCGGGAATTGCCACAGATACGCAGTATTTT.

The chain couples TRBV5-5 to TRBJ2-3; no definite D call. Germline V gene data show CDR1 as SGHKS and CDR2 as YYEKEE (reference sequence). The germline V and J ends were trimmed by 5 bases and 1 base, with 5 bases remaining between them. There are 12 residues in the CDR3. This chain's CDR3 is CASSSRTDTQYF. In DNA, the CDR3 is TGTGCCAGCAGTTCCCGCACAGATACGCAGTATTTT.

Remarks on this clone: The same CDR3 also results from other DNA sequences found in this sample. The chain uses TRBV5-4 and TRBJ2-3; 10 nucleotides line up with TRBD2. In germline, CDR1 is SGHNT, CDR2 YYREEE (reference sequence). V lost 2 bases and J lost 6; bases outside the gene matches: 3. There are 14 residues in the CDR3. As DNA, the CDR3 is TGTGCCAGCAGCTTCGGAGCGGGGGGGGATACGCAGTATTTT. It is translated as CASSFGAGGDTQYF.

The chain couples TRBV7-9 to TRBJ2-1, with 8 bases aligning to TRBD2. Germline loops: CDR1 SEHNR, CDR2 FQNEAQ (reference sequence). The V gene end was trimmed by 3 bases and the J gene end by 2 bases; junction bases not matched to a gene: 6. CDR3 length: 16 amino acids. In DNA form, the CDR3 reads TGTGCCAGCAGCTTGGAGCGGGGGTTTACCTACAATGAGCAGTTCTTC. It is translated as CASSLERGFTYNEQFF.

This chain joins TRBV28 and TRBJ1-2; weak D call: TRBD1 (5 bases). The CDR3 has 13 amino acids. V lost 6 bases and J 10 bases, leaving 18 bases between the germline ends. Germline V gene lookup returns CDR1 MDHEN and CDR2 SYDVKM. The DNA of the CDR3 is TGTGCCAGCAGCCCGGGACGGCTTATGGACTACACCTTC. It encodes CASSPGRLMDYTF.

This clone was recorded a few times. The V and J genes are TRBV27 and TRBJ1-1; TRBD1 matches 7 bases. Germline V gives CDR1 MNHEY, CDR2 SMNVEV (reference sequence). CDR3 length: 13 residues. The V and J ends lost 5 bases and 6 bases, in that order; junction bases with no gene match: 6. The DNA of the CDR3 is TGTGCCAGCAGTCCAAACAGGGGACCTGAAGCTTTCTTT. Its translation: CASSPNRGPEAFF.

This clone came up once. CDR3 protein: CASSQQLAGPYEQYF. Written as DNA, the CDR3 is TGTGCCAGCAGCCAGCAACTAGCGGGCCCCTACGAGCAGTACTTC. The genes are TRBV3-1 (or the pseudogene TRBV3-2) and TRBJ2-7, with TRBD2 matching 9 bases. The CDR3 contains 15 residues. Germline values: CDR1 LGHDT, CDR2 YNNKEL (reference sequence). V was clipped by 3 bases and J by 2 bases; unmatched bases: 5.

The J gene is TRBJ2-3, the V gene TRBV2, with D possibly matching TRBD2 (6 bases). There are 15 residues in the CDR3. Looked up from germline, CDR1 is SNHLY and CDR2 is FYNNEI. V dropped 7 bases and J dropped 0 bases, with 14 bases sitting between them. This CDR3 is CASISKRASTDTQYF. The CDR3 nucleotides read TGTGCCAGCATAAGTAAGCGGGCAAGCACAGATACGCAGTATTTT.

The V call is TRBV20-1, the J call TRBJ1-6; TRBD1 matches 10 bases. The CDR3 runs 15 residues. J lost 9 bases, V lost 3 bases, and 8 bases had no gene match. Per germline, CDR1 DFQATT and CDR2 SNEGSKA (reference sequence). The CDR3 spells CSASGRDRGFSPLHF. The CDR3 nucleotides read TGCAGTGCTAGTGGCCGGGACAGGGGATTTTCACCCCTCCACTTT.

This rearrangement joins TRBV7-2 to TRBJ2-1; TRBD1 matches at 10 bases. Germline assignment: CDR1 SGHTA and CDR2 FQGNSA. This CDR3 region has 16 residues. V lost 1 base to trimming and J lost 7 bases; unmatched junction nucleotides: 7. The CDR3 DNA reads TGTGCCAGCAGCTTAGTTTCCGGGACAGGGGTAAATGAGCAGTTCTTC. It codes for CASSLVSGTGVNEQFF.

This chain connects TRBV5-1 to TRBJ1-1, with D unclear. The CDR3 is 13 residues long. In germline, CDR1 is SGHRS, CDR2 YFSETQ. Trimming stripped 2 bases from V and 4 bases from J, with 9 bases between. The CDR3 DNA is TGCGCCAGCAGCTTATGGGCGAGCACTGAAGCTTTCTTT. Translation gives CASSLWASTEAFF.

This chain joins TRBV28 and TRBJ1-1; no clear D. CDR1 and CDR2 from the germline V gene are MDHEN and SYDVKM. This CDR3 contains 13 residues. This chain's CDR3 is CLTRRTIPWEAFF. CDR3 coding DNA: TGTTTAACCCGCAGGACCATCCCGTGGGAAGCTTTCTTT.

CDR3 loop: CASTPGGNSGNTIYF. Here the CDR3 DNA reads TGTGCCAGCACCCCAGGGGGCAACTCTGGAAACACCATATATTTT. The gene calls are TRBV9 and TRBJ1-3; 8 nucleotides line up with TRBD1. CDR1 is SGDLS and CDR2 is YYNGEE in the germline V gene. The V gene end was trimmed by 6 bases and the J gene end by 0 bases; junction bases not matched to a gene: 5. This CDR3 contains 15 residues.